This TCR beta chain originates from a study of blood T cells in healthy people across ages (dated by TCRdb to between 2015 and 2017). Broadly, across the study: Template switching captured roughly one uniquely barcoded TCR beta cDNA molecule per two T cells in model experiments. Using deep sequencing normalized with unique cDNA molecular identifiers, the study measured how TCR beta repertoire diversity changes with age. The donors were divided into four age groups: young (average roughly 17 years), middle-aged (approximately 41), aged (about 56) and long-lived (roughly 82). Donors of different ages were randomly distributed across sequencing lanes to avoid experimental bias. Using the same blood draw, the study looked at two additional independent replicas of 1 million unique cDNA reads for two donors, one aged 18 to 30 and the other aged 80 or older. The paper's findings and limits, for the study overall: Because the CMV infection status of the donors was unknown, age-related changes in expanded clonotypes may potentially have been confounded. As age increased, observed TCR beta diversity per million T cells dropped in a roughly linear way, and a significant reduction was already evident by age roughly 36. Estimates of total diversity from one million sequenced T cells were regarded as lower bounds and underestimates. Compared with the aged group, more naive CD4+ T cells, fewer expanded clones and increased TCR diversity were shown by the long-lived group, suggesting age selection. Bulk unsorted PBMC profiling prevented conclusive comparison of naive and antigen-experienced compartments. There was a strong correlation between observed TCR beta diversity and the percentage of naive T cells measured by flow cytometry.

The approximately 41 donors, aged roughly 6 to 100 years, were systemically healthy Caucasian individuals from Russia. Around 10 milliliters of peripheral blood were collected from each donor into EDTA-treated Vacutainer tubes. Ficoll-Paque density-gradient centrifugation was used to isolate PBMCs, with at least 6 million obtained per sample. Trizol reagent was used to extract total RNA from PBMCs, with at least 5.5 micrograms per sample. The percentages of naive CD45RAhigh/CD27high T cells were determined by flow cytometry on a PBMC aliquot from every donor. Notes on this clonotype: The antigen this receptor binds is unknown. Since no conserved phenylalanine or tryptophan closes the CDR3, a read error is the likely cause.

The library was made by 5' RACE. For sequencing, an Illumina HiSeq 2500 was employed. A second PCR of about 6 to 12 cycles was run with a J-beta primer mix and a sample-barcoded 5' primer. Each TCR beta cDNA molecule received a unique molecular identifier from a template-switch 5' adaptor carrying 12 random nucleotides. Each sample yielded at least 2.5 million CDR3-containing paired-end reads. The Mint cDNA synthesis kit, primed by a TRBC-specific oligonucleotide, was used to synthesize first-strand cDNA from all RNA. All cDNA was treated with uracil-DNA glycosylase and then went through a first 18-cycle PCR with the universal primers M1SS and BC2_uni_R. From the authors' description of their analysis: For normalization, 1 million high-quality reads were randomly selected from each sample, with every read carrying a distinct molecular identifier. Instead of being binned into consensus sequences, reads with shared molecular identifiers were discarded. MiTCR, run with a Q25 quality threshold and the strictest error-elimination algorithm, handled CDR3 identification, clonotype clustering and error correction. A nonparametric unseen species model using Euler transformation provided a lower-bound estimate of total TCR beta diversity. TCRdb trimmed public reads at Q25 via fastp, called clones via MiXCR and kept in-frame beta chains. Merged by CDR3 protein, the rows form single entries marked with the most common genes and DNA. These V and J calls are TCRdb output, not the study's own analysis. Here the sample has about 650,000 distinct CDR3 sequences; about 30% occur a single time. Roughly 14% of the sample lies in the top ten.

Cut back by 4 bases and 6 bases, the V and J ends lie 15 bases apart. Reading the germline V gene gives CDR1 KGHDR and CDR2 SFDVKD. The CDR3 adds up to 15 amino acids, both ends counted. Of all the DNA, just the CDR3 is kept, 45 bases in frame from base 1. Sequencing used blood. The origin of this receptor is a woman older than 75 in good health. Donor details come from another sample of the same person, matched by shared clones. The sequence is built from TRBV24-1 and TRBJ2-1; D gene: possibly TRBD1, on 6 matching bases. The bases are TGTGCCACCAGTGAACGGATGCAGGGGAGCAATGAGCAGTTCTCC. The translation is CATSERMQGSNEQFS.